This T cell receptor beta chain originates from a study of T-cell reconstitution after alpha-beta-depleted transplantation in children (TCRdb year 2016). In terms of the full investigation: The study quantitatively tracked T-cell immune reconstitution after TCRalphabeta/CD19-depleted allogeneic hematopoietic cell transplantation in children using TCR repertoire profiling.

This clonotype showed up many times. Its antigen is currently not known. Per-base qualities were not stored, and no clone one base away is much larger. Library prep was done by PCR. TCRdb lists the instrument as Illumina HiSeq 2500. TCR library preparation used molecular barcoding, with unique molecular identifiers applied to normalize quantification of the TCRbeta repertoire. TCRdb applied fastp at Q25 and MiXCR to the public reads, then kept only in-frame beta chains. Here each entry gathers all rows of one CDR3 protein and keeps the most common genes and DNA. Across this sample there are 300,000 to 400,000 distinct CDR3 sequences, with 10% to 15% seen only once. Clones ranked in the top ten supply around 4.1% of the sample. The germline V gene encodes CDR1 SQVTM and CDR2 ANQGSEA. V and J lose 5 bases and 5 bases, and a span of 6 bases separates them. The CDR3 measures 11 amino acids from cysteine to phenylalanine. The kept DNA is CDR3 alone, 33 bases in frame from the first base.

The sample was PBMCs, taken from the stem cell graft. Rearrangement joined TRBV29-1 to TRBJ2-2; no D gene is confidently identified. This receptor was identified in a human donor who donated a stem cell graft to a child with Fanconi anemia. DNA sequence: TGCAGCGTTCGTGATACCGGGGAGCTGTTTTTT. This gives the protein CSVRDTGELFF.